The sequence of this TCR beta chain was determined in a study of cytotoxic CD8 clonotypes in ibrutinib-treated CLL. Study as a whole: Researchers reported 11 relapsed/refractory and under 16 treatment-naive patients, around 17 of them IGHV unmutated.

Sequencing was performed with immunoSEQ multiplex PCR; in TCRdb, only in-frame clones are kept and a portion is missing. The data show 12,000 to 15,000 clones, approximately 60% seen once. The sequence came from a human donor with chronic lymphocytic leukemia. The starting material was PBMCs, obtained before ibrutinib treatment.

CDR3 region: CASSQEGTGFQETQYF. CDR3 in DNA: TGCGCCAGCAGCCAGGAGGGGACAGGGTTCCAAGAGACCCAGTACTTC. V is TRBV4-1 and J is TRBJ2-5; TRBD1 matches at 9 bases. Germline CDR1 reads MGHRA; CDR2 reads YSYEKL. Trimming removed 3 bases from V and 1 base from J; junction bases left unmatched: 6. This CDR3 region has 16 residues.